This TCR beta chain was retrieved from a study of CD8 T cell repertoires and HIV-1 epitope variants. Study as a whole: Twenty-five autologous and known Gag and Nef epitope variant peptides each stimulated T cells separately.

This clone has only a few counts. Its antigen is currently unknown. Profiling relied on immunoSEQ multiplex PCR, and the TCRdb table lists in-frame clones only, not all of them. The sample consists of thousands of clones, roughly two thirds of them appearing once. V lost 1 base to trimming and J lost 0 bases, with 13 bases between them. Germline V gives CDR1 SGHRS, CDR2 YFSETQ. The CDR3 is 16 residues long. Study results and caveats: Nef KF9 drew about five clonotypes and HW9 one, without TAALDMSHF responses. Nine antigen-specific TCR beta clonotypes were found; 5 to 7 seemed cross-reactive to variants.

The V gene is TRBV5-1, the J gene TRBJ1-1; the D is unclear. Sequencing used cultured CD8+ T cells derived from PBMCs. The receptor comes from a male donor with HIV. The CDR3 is CASSLIPPTLNTEAFF. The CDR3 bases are TGCGCCAGCAGCTTGATCCCGCCCACCTTGAACACTGAAGCTTTCTTT.